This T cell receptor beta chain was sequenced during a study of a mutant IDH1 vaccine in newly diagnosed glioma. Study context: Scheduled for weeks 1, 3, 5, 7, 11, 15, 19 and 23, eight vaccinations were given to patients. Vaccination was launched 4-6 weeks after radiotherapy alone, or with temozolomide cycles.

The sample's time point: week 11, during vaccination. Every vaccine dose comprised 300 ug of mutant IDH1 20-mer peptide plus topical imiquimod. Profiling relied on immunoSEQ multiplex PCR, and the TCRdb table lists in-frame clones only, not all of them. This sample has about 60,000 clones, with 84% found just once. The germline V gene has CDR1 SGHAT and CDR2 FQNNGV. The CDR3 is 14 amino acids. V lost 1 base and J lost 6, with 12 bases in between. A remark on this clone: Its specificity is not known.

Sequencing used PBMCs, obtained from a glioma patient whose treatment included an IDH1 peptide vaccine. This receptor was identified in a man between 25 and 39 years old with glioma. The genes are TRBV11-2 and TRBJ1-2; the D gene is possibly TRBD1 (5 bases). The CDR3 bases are TGTGCCAGCAGCTTAGGGGGGGTTATTAATGGCTACACCTTC. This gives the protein CASSLGGVINGYTF.